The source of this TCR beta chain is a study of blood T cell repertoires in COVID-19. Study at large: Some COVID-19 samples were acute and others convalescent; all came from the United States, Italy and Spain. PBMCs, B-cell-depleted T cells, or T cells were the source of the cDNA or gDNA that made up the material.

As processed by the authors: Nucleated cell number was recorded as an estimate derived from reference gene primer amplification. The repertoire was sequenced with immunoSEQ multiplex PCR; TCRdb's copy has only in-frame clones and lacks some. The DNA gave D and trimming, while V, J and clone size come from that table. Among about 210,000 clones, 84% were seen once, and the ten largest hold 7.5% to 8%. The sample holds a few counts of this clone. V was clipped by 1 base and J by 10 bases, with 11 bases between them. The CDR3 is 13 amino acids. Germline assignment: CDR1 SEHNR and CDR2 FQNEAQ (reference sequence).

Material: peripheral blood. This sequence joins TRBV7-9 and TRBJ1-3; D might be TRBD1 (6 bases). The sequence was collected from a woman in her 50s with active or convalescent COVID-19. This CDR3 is CASSLDGGLTIYF. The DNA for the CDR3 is TGTGCCAGCAGCTTAGATGGGGGCCTAACCATATATTTT.